This TCR beta chain was recorded in a study of cytomegalovirus exposure and HLA in healthy donors. The V gene end was trimmed by 4 bases and the J gene end by 3 bases; junction bases not matched to a gene: 8. Germline-derived CDR1 and CDR2 are GTSNPN and SVGIG (reference sequence). CDR3 length equals 15 residues. The PCR employed 60 Vbeta primers together with 13 Jbeta primers. Here immunoSEQ multiplex PCR was the method, and the copy in TCRdb shows in-frame clones only, minus some. The specimen's table records roughly 74,000 clones. The sequenced sample consisted of PBMCs. The gene calls are TRBV30 and TRBJ2-2; 7 bases are a match to TRBD1. This receptor was identified in a female donor in good health and CMV-seropositive. The CDR3 DNA reads as TGTGCCTGGACTAAACGGGACAGTTACACCGGGGAGCTGTTTTTT. It translates to CAWTKRDSYTGELFF.